The 11 T cell receptor beta chains presented below share a single source sample, sequenced in a study of cytomegalovirus exposure and HLA in healthy donors. PCR involved 60 Vbeta and 13 Jbeta primers. Profiling relied on immunoSEQ multiplex PCR, and the TCRdb table lists in-frame clones only, not all of them. The sample holds around 150,000 clones, 82% seen once. Input material: PBMCs. Receptors were obtained from a male donor in good health and CMV-seronegative.

J is TRBJ2-1 and V is TRBV11-2; the D gene is possibly TRBD2 (5 bases). V was shortened by 2 bases and J by 4 bases, with 12 bases between the two germline ends. This CDR3 region has 15 residues. Germline assignment: CDR1 SGHAT and CDR2 FQNNGV. This CDR3 reads CASSLKASSYNEQFF. DNA of the CDR3: TGTGCCAGCAGCTTAAAGGCTAGCAGTTACAATGAGCAGTTCTTC.

This clone was seen more than once but under ten times. V and J are TRBV7-6 and TRBJ2-7; the D is unclear. The CDR3 sequence is 15 residues long. Trimming removed 5 bases from V and 2 bases from J, with 16 bases in between. The germline CDR1 and CDR2 sequences are SGHVS and FNYEAQ. The CDR3 region is CASSQSYGTAYEQYF. For the CDR3, the DNA is TGTGCCAGCAGCCAGAGTTATGGTACAGCCTACGAGCAGTACTTC.

This clone has more than one count but fewer than ten. The chain employs TRBV19 and TRBJ1-1, with 9 positions matching TRBD1. The V gene end was trimmed by 5 bases and the J gene end by 4 bases; junction bases not matched to a gene: 8. From germline, CDR1 is LNHDA and CDR2 SQIVND (reference sequence). CDR3 length: 15 residues. CDR3 sequence: CASSGRTGVVTEAFF. CDR3 coding DNA: TGTGCCAGTAGTGGAAGGACAGGGGTAGTCACTGAAGCTTTCTTT.

The chain is built from TRBV11-2 and TRBJ2-7; TRBD2 matches at 7 bases. Germline loops: CDR1 SGHAT, CDR2 FQNNGV. The ends lost 2 bases at V and 2 bases at J; junction bases unmatched: 3. The CDR3 totals 14 residues. DNA for the CDR3: TGTGCCAGCAGCTTACGGGGAGGGCCCTACGAGCAGTACTTC. Its protein product is CASSLRGGPYEQYF.

This clone was counted only a few times. The J gene is TRBJ2-1, the V gene TRBV10-3; possible D gene TRBD1, 5 bases. Per germline, CDR1 ENHRY and CDR2 SYGVKD. The CDR3 sequence is 14 residues long. V lost 0 bases and J 4 bases, leaving 7 bases between the germline ends. In DNA form, the CDR3 reads TGTGCCATCAGTGAGTCGACAGATTACAATGAGCAGTTCTTC. Residues: CAISESTDYNEQFF.

The CDR3 bases are TGTGCCAGCAGGAAGGCCACACAGGGTCCGAGCTCACCCCTCCACTTT. Translated, it gives CASRKATQGPSSPLHF. V and J are TRBV11-2 and TRBJ1-6; perhaps TRBD1 as D (6 bases). CDR1 and CDR2 (germline): SGHAT, FQNNGV. The CDR3 extends over 16 amino acids. V lost 6 bases and J lost 10, with 22 bases in between.

V and J are TRBV27 and TRBJ1-6, with 7 bases that match TRBD1. The V segment lost 9 bases and the J segment 5 bases; nucleotides outside the gene matches: 4. Germline V CDR1 and CDR2: MNHEY, SMNVEV (reference sequence). The CDR3 extends over 13 amino acids. The CDR3 region is CASGDSHNSPLHF. CDR3 DNA: TGTGCCAGTGGGGACAGCCATAATTCACCCCTCCACTTT.

This rearrangement joins TRBV7-9 to TRBJ2-5; tentatively, D is TRBD1 (6 bases). The ends were cut back, 5 bases at V and 2 bases at J, with 9 bases in the middle. The CDR3 sequence is 13 residues long. Germline V gene lookup returns CDR1 SEHNR and CDR2 FQNEAQ (reference sequence). This CDR3 reads CASSIGQQETQYF. The CDR3, as DNA: TGTGCCAGCAGCATAGGACAGCAAGAGACCCAGTACTTC.

The chain has TRBV4-3 and TRBJ2-5; D is unclear. Looked up from germline, CDR1 is LGHNA and CDR2 is YSLEER. The ends were cut back, 1 base at V and 2 bases at J, with 8 bases in the middle. This CDR3 is 14 amino acids long. The CDR3 nucleotides are TGCGCCAGCAGCCAAGTTTTACTACAAGAGACCCAGTACTTC. This encodes CASSQVLLQETQYF.

In its sample, this clone was seen once. The chain carries TRBV5-3 and TRBJ2-1; D is undetermined. TRBV5-3 is treated as an ORF (open reading frame) with a function not yet certain. The CDR3 sequence is 14 residues long. V was clipped by 4 bases and J by 9 bases, with 17 bases between them. CDR3 nucleotide sequence: TGTGCCAGAAGCCCCGAAAATGAGAGAGGTGAGCAGTTCTTC. It translates to CARSPENERGEQFF.

The chain couples TRBV2 to TRBJ2-7; 7 bases are a match to TRBD1. Germline values: CDR1 SNHLY, CDR2 FYNNEI. This CDR3 comprises 12 residues. V was clipped by 5 bases and J by 4 bases; unmatched bases: 2. Here the CDR3 DNA reads TGTGCCAGCAGTCGGGACAGTTACGAGCAGTACTTC. This sequence encodes CASSRDSYEQYF.